This TCR beta chain was recorded in a study of blood T cell repertoires in COVID-19 (dated by TCRdb to the early 2020s). Concerning the study at large: Collaborator samples came from the United States, Italy and Spain and covered acute and convalescent phases of COVID-19. The material from the prospective study consisted of cDNA or gDNA derived from T cells, B-cell-depleted T cells, or PBMCs. Deeply sampled blood TCRbeta repertoires from subjects exposed to, actively infected with, or recovered from COVID-19 were included in the dataset. The repertoires were released in a freely available public database meant as a resource for research on the immune response to SARS-CoV-2. Samples came from the ongoing ImmuneRACE study (first 160 participants) plus 1,254 subjects from 6 global collaborators. A de-identified subject ID, COVID-19 status, age in years and sex were almost always included in the sample metadata. Where HLA class I and class II types were available, the types were taken from metadata supplied by the sample provider, not from assay-based typing.

Summary of the overall study and its limitations: The amount of clinical and demographic metadata varied by source and participant and was provided uncurated.

Remarks on this clone: This clone's antigen is unknown. Base quality data are lacking; no much larger clone is found one base away.

TCRbeta CDR3 regions were amplified from genomic DNA by means of the immunoSEQ Assay, a bias-controlled multiplex PCR. The original methods were these. Within the assay, amplification of reference gene primers was used to estimate how many nucleated cells each sample contained. To quantify the absolute abundance of each unique TCRbeta CDR3 rearrangement, sequence reads were collapsed and filtered. For each sample, productive Simpson clonality was calculated as the square root of Simpson's diversity index over productive rearrangements. The clones in this table, taken by TCRdb from immuneACCESS, are in-frame only. Not every clone is retained; where verified, under half of the shortfall comes from an unresolved V gene, and the cause of the rest is unknown. The DNA gave D and trimming, while V, J and clone size come from that table. The sample table contains 55,000 to 75,000 clones; only one count was recorded for about 93% of them. The biggest ten clones account for 8.5% of the sample.

The V end gives up 8 bases and the J end 2 bases, leaving 12 bases in the junction not matched to a gene. The germline V gene gives CDR1 as MNHEY and CDR2 as SVGAGI. Including cysteine and phenylalanine, the CDR3 has 15 amino acids. Of all the DNA, just the CDR3 is kept, 45 bases in frame from base 1. Each collaborating institution followed its own protocols to collect whole blood in K2EDTA tubes. Collaborator samples were shipped for TCRbeta analysis as frozen whole blood, isolated PBMCs, or DNA extracted from either sample type. The sequence was obtained from a human donor in a cohort sampled during active COVID-19. The rearranged chain carries TRBV6-5 and TRBJ2-7, and 7 junction bases match TRBD1. Sequencing was performed on peripheral blood. The CDR3: CASLKRTGLTYEQYF. The nucleotides read TGTGCCAGCCTTAAGCGGACAGGCCTCACCTACGAGCAGTACTTC.